The subject of this entry is one T cell receptor (beta chain). The antigen is not known. Trimming took off 0 bases at V and 5 bases at J, with 11 bases between the two ends. Per germline, CDR1 MGHRA and CDR2 YSYEKL. The CDR3 is 15 residues long. The sample belongs to a study of CD8 T cells in ankylosing spondylitis. Study conclusions and caveats: Blood of patients with ankylosing spondylitis appeared to be characterized by a TCR beta motif of roughly eight highly homologous variants.

Quantitative barcoded 5'-RACE was used to prepare TCR beta libraries. MiXCR, run by TCRdb on the 5' RACE reads, gives a single entry per CDR3 protein. In the table there are 200,000 to 250,000 distinct CDR3 sequences, approximately 20% of which are singletons. This TCR came from a male donor with ankylosing spondylitis. The sequencing input was blood, either unsorted or a sorted T cell fraction (not recorded which). The rearrangement uses TRBV4-1 and TRBJ1-5; D perhaps matches TRBD1 (6 bases). The CDR3 here is CASSQEYRVHQPQHF. Here the CDR3 DNA reads TGCGCCAGCAGCCAAGAATACAGGGTGCATCAGCCCCAGCATTTT.